This entry features one TCR beta chain sequence. The data originate from a study of blood T cell repertoires in COVID-19. About the study: Researchers got acute and convalescent COVID-19 samples from the United States, Italy and Spain. PBMCs, B-cell-depleted T cells, or T cells were the source of the cDNA or gDNA that made up the material.

Source study methods: Reference gene primer amplification yielded estimated nucleated cell counts. Measured with immunoSEQ multiplex PCR; TCRdb has only the in-frame clones, and not every one. V and J calls and clone size come straight from that table; D and trimming were deduced from the DNA. The sample consists of over 200,000 clones, nearly 90% of them appearing once. The V end lost 4 bases, the J end lost 6 bases, and 10 bases lay between the germline ends. The germline gives CDR1 MNHEY, CDR2 SMNVEV (reference sequence). This CDR3 is built from 13 residues. In assigning cohorts, the study relied on participant-reported clinical history.

The chain links TRBV27 to TRBJ2-1; a weak D match, TRBD2 (5 bases). The clonotype comes from a young woman with acute COVID-19. Sequenced: PBMCs or T cells enriched from blood (not recorded which). CDR3 amino acids: CASSSDFANEQFF. CDR3 coding DNA: TGTGCCAGCAGTTCGGACTTCGCCAATGAGCAGTTCTTC.